Only one count was recorded for the clone carrying this TCR beta chain. Its antigen is not known. This specimen comes from a study of cytotoxic CD8 clonotypes in ibrutinib-treated CLL. Study outcomes and limitations: Clonality went up at the time of ibrutinib response, stayed stable in sustained remission, and later dropped back toward its baseline level at progression. Clonality measured at baseline exceeded age-matched healthy donors, tracking circulating CD8+ T-cell counts.

CDR3 length equals 16 residues. Germline values: CDR1 SGHDT, CDR2 YYEEEE. The V gene lost 4 bases and the J gene lost 0 bases, with 14 bases spanning the gap. Measured with immunoSEQ multiplex PCR; TCRdb has only the in-frame clones, and not every one. The sample lists approximately 70,000 clones; about nine tenths were seen once. Sequencing used PBMCs, obtained after 12 months of ibrutinib treatment. This rearrangement joins TRBV5-6 to TRBJ1-5; D gene ambiguous. The origin of this receptor is a human donor with chronic lymphocytic leukemia. The DNA of the CDR3 is TGTGCCAGCAGCCGTCGGGAGGGCAATAGCAATCAGCCCCAGCATTTT. Translation: CASSRREGNSNQPQHF.